This T cell receptor beta chain was recovered during a study of cytomegalovirus exposure and HLA in healthy donors (dated by TCRdb to the late 2010s). Concerning the study at large: According to an earlier analysis of a few hundred of the donors, roughly 180 million T cells yielded 90 million to 130 million unique TCR beta sequences and approximately 300 Gb of sequence data. Every repertoire in the discovery cohort had been generated on one and the same sequencing platform. In the later analysis, no new phenotypic data were used to find candidate immune exposures; instead, reliance was placed on TCR beta sequences and their occurrence across donors. Typing coverage differed by locus: A, B, C, DRB1 and DQB1 were typed in about 620-630 donors, DQA1 in 500 to 550, DPA1 in 600 to 610, and DPB1 in 450 to 480. A later genetic analysis took genome-wide SNP genotypes for about three fifths of the 666 donors and used that subset as a discovery cohort. Of the roughly 420 genotyped donors, 81% were placed in the genetic ancestry cluster associated with self-reported Caucasian donors. Using immunosequencing, the study profiled T cell repertoires from 666 subjects and related those repertoires to cytomegalovirus serostatus. Donor age, sex, ethnicity and CMV serostatus were compiled together with the repertoire data. Roughly 300 gigabases of sequencing data and around 80 million unique TCR sequences made up an early release that covered 500 to 650 HLA-typed donors. Because of strong linkage in the cohort, four to six DR-DQ haplotypes were treated as single units for association and clustering. A separate validation cohort of roughly 120 different subjects was used in addition to the 666-subject first cohort. On average, about 240,000 unique TCR beta nucleotide sequences were sequenced per donor among 398 genotyped donors of the cohort, with roughly 18% of those sequences being non-productive. The study was designed to test whether signatures of past pathogen exposure could be identified by cataloging public T cell receptors. In a later analysis, previously published TCR beta repertoires from 666 donors were re-analyzed and high-resolution HLA genotyping was added so that TCR occurrence patterns could be studied. To decide whether each TCR beta V gene segment behaved as functional or pseudogenic, an earlier analysis of some 600 of the donors relied on high-throughput TCR beta sequencing. HLA typing included class I and class II loci at four-digit resolution. To predict cytomegalovirus infection status, the study combined high-throughput TCR immunosequencing, statistical association of individual TCRs with disease status, and machine learning.

The cohort comprised fewer than 750 healthy bone marrow donors. At the time of sampling, all cohort members were nominally healthy, though unrecorded immune exposures were likely present. The donor was CMV seronegative and was included in the group of 352 seronegative cohort members. A peripheral blood sample was collected from each donor, and TCR beta sequencing was performed on peripheral blood mononuclear cells. The Qiagen DNeasy Blood Extraction Kit was used to extract genomic DNA from the blood cell samples. Library creation used the immunoSEQ multiplex PCR assay. The multiplex PCR relied on a mix of 60 forward primers for TCR Vbeta segments and 13 reverse primers for TCR Jbeta segments. The CDR3 region of rearranged TCR beta genes was amplified from genomic DNA with a multiplex PCR assay. The amplified TCR beta libraries were sequenced on the Illumina HiSeq System as 87-base-pair reads. Under the source paper's analysis protocol: In a later analysis, 70 million to 95 million unique TCR beta chains were counted across the 690 or so repertoires, and about 10 million of these chains were shared by at least two donors. Raw reads were error-corrected and collapsed into unique sequences by a nearest-neighbor algorithm in which closely related sequences were merged to remove PCR and sequencing errors. V, D and J gene segments were assigned by aligning CDR3 sequences to IMGT reference sequences. Each retained sequence needed at least a six-nucleotide match to both a V gene segment and a J gene segment. Rearrangements were called productive when the CDR3 lacked stop codons and stayed in frame with V and J; all others were non-productive. CDR3 was defined by IMGT convention, running from the second conserved V-encoded cysteine to the conserved J-encoded phenylalanine. In an earlier analysis of more than 550 of the donors, sequences lacking an unambiguous match to a single V gene segment were excluded. An earlier analysis of around 600 of the donors classified V segments as functional when productive rearrangements were above 56.7% and as segregating when the standard deviation between donors was above 5%. A statistical classification framework was developed to diagnose cytomegalovirus status using the catalog of TCR beta chain sequences. A later analysis assigned V and J genes by comparing TCR nucleotide sequences with IMGT/GENE-DB human TR gene sequences. Using the TCRdist pipeline, a later analysis assigned CDR3 sequences along with most-parsimonious VDJ recombination scenarios. In a later analysis, every TCR beta chain was defined by the combination of its CDR3 amino acid sequence and its V-gene family, and reads without a unique V-gene family were dropped. In a later analysis, several hundred highly shared, low-generation-probability nucleotide sequences were removed to address suspected cross-contamination and a sequencing artifact. In a later analysis, a clonal expansion index was calculated for each public chain from normalized within-repertoire ranks of inferred template counts. A later analysis computed generation probabilities with a VDJ recombination model fitted to out-of-frame rearrangements, and checked the results against IGoR. In a later analysis, hypergeometric tests were used to score TCR-TCR, TCR-HLA and TCR-CMV co-occurrence, with a repertoire-size bias correction applied to TCR pairs. False discovery rates were estimated in a later analysis by permuting HLA or CMV assignments 20 times. A later analysis grouped co-occurring TCRs with DBSCAN, adding TCRdist sequence similarity when clustering within HLA-allele-positive subsets. Repertoires with fewer than 30,000 or more than 120,000 public chains were left out of co-occurrence clustering, as were four to six repertoires with anomalous nucleotide sharing. Not all clones reach the TCRdb copy of this immuneACCESS table, which keeps in-frame sequences only. Checked studies attribute under half of the gap to unresolved V genes and leave the rest unexplained. V and J calls and clone size are those listed in that table; D and trimming were worked out from the DNA. This sample's clone table shows roughly 110,000 clones. Jointly, the top ten make up 3.7% of the sample.

The cysteine opens and the phenylalanine closes a CDR3 of 14 amino acids. Left in the record is the CDR3 DNA by itself, 42 bases read in frame from the first base. Cut back by 3 bases and 2 bases, the V and J ends lie 9 bases apart. According to the germline V gene, CDR1 reads KGHSH and CDR2 reads LQKENI. Points the paper makes about the study in general: A group of highly shared sequence variants was considered likely to be a technical artifact of the sequencing pipeline. Roughly uniform sequencing depth across donors was assumed in presence/absence analyses, although this assumption may not hold. A further reported finding was that TCR beta sequences accurately predicted the HLA-A and HLA-B alleles for most subjects in the first cohort. A later genetic analysis reported fewer N-insertions in productive TCRs among donors in an Asian-associated ancestry cluster than the approximately 670-donor mean. In a later analysis, TCR association rates were found to vary across HLA loci, with the most associated TCRs seen for DRB1 alleles and the fewest for HLA-C alleles. Three of the identified cytomegalovirus-associated TCR beta chains were confirmed in vitro to be specific for cytomegalovirus antigens. In a later analysis, HLA-associated TCR beta chains were found to be more clonally expanded and to have lower generation probabilities than equally common non-associated chains. Several of the top co-occurrence clusters appeared to be linked to parvovirus B19, influenza, CMV and Epstein-Barr virus, according to a later analysis. In an earlier analysis of some 640 of the donors, most TCR beta V segments were observed in productive rearrangements about 90% or about 30% of the time, broadly matching IMGT annotations. Because HLA typing was missing for some donors at each locus, association tests included only the typed subset. A later genetic analysis associated a missense DCLRE1C variant with V-gene and J-gene trimming of TCR beta chains, and an independent cohort replicated the association. A later analysis found that most CMV-associated TCR beta chains appeared HLA-restricted, with HLA associations seemingly driven largely by CMV exposure. Correlated functional status among segregating V segments might be attributable to linkage disequilibrium, but an unknown experimental factor could not be ruled out. Some IMGT-functional V segments, including TRBV6-2 and TRBV6-3, could not be distinguished by the 87-base-pair reads and were therefore excluded. According to the authors, the approach could potentially be generalized to other disease states and immunological phenotypes. CMV serostatus was the only immune exposure information available for the cohort. Because counts were too low, about 15 rarely observed V segments, including chromosome 9 orphons, were left out of the earlier analysis of a few hundred of the donors. In both the original and validation cohorts, the classifier was reported to diagnose cytomegalovirus status with high specificity and sensitivity. Specific HLA alleles were associated with 16,951 TCR beta sequences at a false discovery rate of 0.05 in a later analysis. Across donors, most TCR sequences were observed very rarely, whereas some public TCRs were present in many individuals. When HLA alleles, especially DR and DQ, strongly co-occurred, TCR associations were difficult to assign to individual alleles. A total of about 180 TCR beta chains were listed by the study as associated with cytomegalovirus. In this cohort, only TCR beta chains were sequenced, and detectable features were limited by the absence of alpha or paired-chain data.

Remarks on this clone: Its binding antigen is unknown.

The receptor's source is a man younger than 40 in good health and CMV-seronegative. Sequenced sample: PBMCs. The chain joins TRBV18 to TRBJ2-3; no D gene can be assigned with confidence. The DNA sequence is TGTGCCAGCTCACCCCAGCAGGTCACAGATACGCAGTATTTT. It encodes CASSPQQVTDTQYF.